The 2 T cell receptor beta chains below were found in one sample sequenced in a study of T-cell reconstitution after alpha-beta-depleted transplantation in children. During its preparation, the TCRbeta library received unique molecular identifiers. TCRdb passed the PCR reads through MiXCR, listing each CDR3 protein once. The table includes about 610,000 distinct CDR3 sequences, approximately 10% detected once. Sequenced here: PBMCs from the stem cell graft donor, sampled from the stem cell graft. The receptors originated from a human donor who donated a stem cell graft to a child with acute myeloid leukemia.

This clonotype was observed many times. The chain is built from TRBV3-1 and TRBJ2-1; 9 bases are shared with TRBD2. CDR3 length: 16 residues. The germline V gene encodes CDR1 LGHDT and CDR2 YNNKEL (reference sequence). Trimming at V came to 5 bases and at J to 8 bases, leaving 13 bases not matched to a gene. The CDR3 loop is CASSEVPGLAFHEQFF. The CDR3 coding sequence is TGTGCCAGCAGCGAAGTTCCGGGACTAGCATTCCATGAGCAGTTCTTC.

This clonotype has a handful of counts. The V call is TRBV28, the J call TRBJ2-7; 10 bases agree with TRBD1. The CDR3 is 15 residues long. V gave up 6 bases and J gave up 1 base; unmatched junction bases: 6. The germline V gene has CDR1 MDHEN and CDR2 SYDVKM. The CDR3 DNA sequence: TGTGCCAGCAGGGGAAGGACAGGGGGTTCCTACGAGCAGTACTTC. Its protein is CASRGRTGGSYEQYF.